This T cell receptor beta chain is drawn from a study of cytomegalovirus exposure and HLA in healthy donors. The CDR3 extends over 12 amino acids. V shed 3 bases and J shed 14 bases, with 14 bases lying between them. Germline CDR1 and CDR2: ENHRY and SYGVKD. Vbeta (60) and Jbeta (13) primers were used in the PCR. Here immunoSEQ multiplex PCR was the method, and the copy in TCRdb shows in-frame clones only, minus some. The repertoire has 200,000 or so clones, roughly 83% of them found once; the top ten carry 0.26%. The chain combines TRBV10-3 with TRBJ2-1; tentative D call: TRBD2 (6 bases). The sample taken for sequencing was PBMCs. The sequence was collected from a boy aged 5-17 years in good health and CMV-seronegative. CDR3 region: CAISEGGDSEFF. CDR3 sequence (DNA): TGTGCCATCAGTGAAGGAGGGGATTCGGAGTTCTTC.